Shown below are 14 T cell receptor beta chains from a single sample sequenced in a study of cytomegalovirus exposure and HLA in healthy donors. PCR primers comprised 60 Vbeta and 13 Jbeta primers. The data were produced by immunoSEQ multiplex PCR, yet TCRdb's version contains in-frame clones alone and is incomplete. The repertoire consists of approximately 180,000 clones, with 81% occurring once and the leading ten covering approximately 2%. The sequencing input was PBMCs. These receptor sequences come from a man between 18 and 35 years old in good health and CMV-seronegative.

The CDR3 loop is CASSYGQGLPSSYEQYF. DNA of the CDR3: TGCGCCAGCAGCTATGGACAGGGCCTTCCTTCCTCCTACGAGCAGTACTTC. The gene calls are TRBV5-1 and TRBJ2-7; 8 bases match TRBD1. The CDR3 extends over 17 amino acids. The V gene's germline CDR1 is SGHRS and CDR2 YFSETQ. Trimming removed 3 bases from V and 0 bases from J; junction bases left unmatched: 11.

This clone was observed a few times. The chain combines TRBV5-1 with TRBJ2-1; TRBD1 matches 7 bases. Germline V CDR1 and CDR2: SGHRS, YFSETQ. This CDR3 contains 15 residues. The junction had 9 bases not matched to a gene; V was cut back by 4 bases and J by 5 bases. CDR3 nucleotide sequence: TGCGCCAGCAGCACGACAGGGAACACGCACAATGAGCAGTTCTTC. Its protein product is CASSTTGNTHNEQFF.

The V gene is TRBV27, the J gene TRBJ2-5; D call uncertain. The germline CDR1 and CDR2 sequences are MNHEY and SMNVEV (reference sequence). The CDR3 is made up of 16 amino acids. Trimming shortened V by 3 bases and J by 5 bases, and 19 bases separated the two germline ends. The CDR3: CASSFGLSKATETQYF. The CDR3 DNA reads as TGTGCCAGCAGTTTCGGTTTATCTAAAGCCACGGAGACCCAGTACTTC.

The J gene is TRBJ2-1, the V gene TRBV5-1; D ambiguous. The germline V and J ends were trimmed by 0 bases and 8 bases, with 9 bases remaining between them. The germline V gene encodes CDR1 SGHRS and CDR2 YFSETQ. The CDR3 sequence is 13 residues long. CDR3 sequence reads: CASSLGSDDEQFF. Written as DNA, the CDR3 is TGCGCCAGCAGCTTGGGGAGTGACGATGAGCAGTTCTTC.

The V call is TRBV27, the J call TRBJ1-3, with D uncertain. The germline V gene has CDR1 MNHEY and CDR2 SMNVEV (reference sequence). Trimming stripped 5 bases from V and 4 bases from J, with 9 bases between. The length of the CDR3 is 13 residues. The CDR3 sequence is CASSRRGGNTIYF. The CDR3 coding sequence is TGTGCCAGCAGTAGGCGGGGAGGAAACACCATATATTTT.

The chain recombines TRBV18 with TRBJ2-1; 12 positions agree with TRBD2. The germline gives CDR1 KGHSH, CDR2 LQKENI. V was pared by 3 bases and J by 6 bases, with 6 bases of the junction left unmatched. This CDR3 spans 16 amino acids. CDR3 DNA: TGTGCCAGCTCACCGGCTCTAGCGGGGGGGCTCAATGAGCAGTTCTTC. It encodes CASSPALAGGLNEQFF.

The chain links TRBV4-3 to TRBJ2-7, with 7 bases lining up with TRBD1. The CDR3 spans 15 residues. V was clipped by 0 bases and J by 4 bases; unmatched bases: 6. The germline V gene has CDR1 LGHNA and CDR2 YSLEER. The CDR3 loop reads CASSQDFDREYEQYF. The CDR3 DNA is TGCGCCAGCAGCCAAGATTTTGACAGGGAATACGAGCAGTACTTC.

The chain is built from TRBV6-5 and TRBJ2-1, with 7 bases that match TRBD2. V dropped 4 bases and J dropped 9; count of bases not matched to a gene: 6. The germline CDR1 and CDR2 sequences are MNHEY and SVGAGI. The CDR3 is made up of 13 amino acids. CDR3 DNA sequence: TGTGCCAGCAGTTCGCGCCCTAGCGGTGAGCAGTTCTTC. This gives the protein CASSSRPSGEQFF.

A word on this clone: Other DNA variants within this sample encode the same CDR3. This chain joins TRBV6-6 and TRBJ1-3; D unclear. The CDR3 extends over 15 amino acids. Germline CDR1 reads MNHNY; CDR2 reads SVGAGI (reference sequence). V shed 0 bases and J shed 2 bases, with 8 bases lying between them. This chain's CDR3 is CASSYSTGTGNTIYF. In DNA, the CDR3 is TGTGCCAGCAGTTACTCAACGGGTACTGGAAACACCATATATTTT.

The CDR3 protein is CASSSVPGRQYF. CDR3 DNA sequence: TGTGCCAGCAGTTCAGTTCCAGGGCGGCAGTACTTC. The chain recombines TRBV27 with TRBJ2-7; perhaps TRBD1 as D (5 bases). Germline V gene data show CDR1 as MNHEY and CDR2 as SMNVEV (reference sequence). This CDR3 contains 12 residues. Trimming took off 4 bases at V and 9 bases at J, with 13 bases between the two ends.

This sequence joins TRBV9 and TRBJ2-7, with TRBD1 identical over 7 bases. V was clipped by 3 bases and J by 2 bases; unmatched bases: 5. The CDR3 length is 14 residues. Germline CDR1 SGDLS, CDR2 YYNGEE. The CDR3 sequence is CASSARQGPYEQYF. The CDR3 DNA sequence: TGTGCCAGCAGCGCCAGACAGGGACCCTACGAGCAGTACTTC.

The chain employs TRBV27 and TRBJ2-2, with TRBD2 matching over 8 bases. This CDR3 has 13 amino acids. Trimming cost V 6 bases and J 8 bases; bases outside gene matches: 5. The germline gives CDR1 MNHEY, CDR2 SMNVEV (reference sequence). CDR3 sequence: CASSTAGAGELFF. The CDR3 coding sequence is TGTGCCAGCAGCACAGCGGGAGCTGGGGAGCTGTTTTTT.

This clone was seen just once. The V gene is TRBV27, the J gene TRBJ2-3, with 9 nucleotides matching TRBD2. Germline-derived CDR1 and CDR2 are MNHEY and SMNVEV (reference sequence). This CDR3 has 16 residues. V shed 3 bases and J 1 base; nucleotides not matched to a gene: 5. CDR3 region: CASSFAGGPGTDTQYF. CDR3 bases: TGTGCCAGCAGTTTCGCGGGAGGGCCCGGCACAGATACGCAGTATTTT.

The rearrangement joins TRBV5-3 to TRBJ1-1; TRBD1 matches at 8 bases. TRBV5-3 is noted as an ORF with a role that remains uncertain. This CDR3 comprises 18 residues. J lost 1 base, V lost 2 bases, and 13 bases had no gene match. CDR3: CARSFLLRGQVKNTEAFF. The DNA of the CDR3 is TGTGCCAGAAGCTTCCTTCTGCGGGGACAGGTAAAGAACACTGAAGCTTTCTTT.